Below, 17 T cell receptor beta chains from the same sample are listed, as sequenced in a study of blood T cell repertoires in COVID-19. Clones were sequenced by immunoSEQ multiplex PCR, and TCRdb holds only the in-frame ones, with some missing. The top ten clones hold more than 4% of a sample with about 250,000 clones, 80% to 90% of them seen once. Sequencing was performed on PBMCs or T cells enriched from blood (not recorded which). The receptor source for this set is a woman in her 30s who had recovered from COVID-19.

The J gene is TRBJ1-2, the V gene TRBV29-1; 11 positions match TRBD1. V lost 2 bases, J lost 4 bases, and 12 bases stayed unmatched. CDR3 length equals 17 residues. CDR1 is SQVTM and CDR2 is ANQGSEA in the germline V gene. The CDR3 sequence is CSVERNNRTGGVYGYTF. In nucleotides, the CDR3 is TGCAGCGTTGAACGTAATAATAGGACAGGGGGCGTCTATGGCTACACCTTC.

V and J are TRBV5-1 and TRBJ2-1, with 7 bases identical to TRBD2. V lost 2 bases to trimming and J lost 7 bases; unmatched junction nucleotides: 3. Germline-derived CDR1 and CDR2 are SGHRS and YFSETQ. The CDR3 consists of 13 residues. The CDR3 reads CASSFTGGNEQFF. The CDR3 DNA reads as TGCGCCAGCAGCTTTACGGGAGGTAATGAGCAGTTCTTC.

The V gene is TRBV3-1 (or the pseudogene TRBV3-2), the J gene TRBJ1-2; D gene ambiguous. The CDR3 totals 11 residues. Trimming took off 3 bases at V and 7 bases at J, with 6 bases between the two ends. Germline loops: CDR1 LGHDT, CDR2 YNNKEL (reference sequence). CDR3 sequence reads: CASSHRVGYTF. The CDR3 coding sequence is TGTGCCAGCAGCCACCGCGTTGGCTACACCTTC.

The rearrangement links TRBV9 to TRBJ1-1, with 7 bases that match TRBD1. This CDR3 has 15 residues. The V and J ends lost 2 bases and 8 bases, in that order; junction bases with no gene match: 12. Germline V CDR1 and CDR2: SGDLS, YYNGEE. Written as DNA, the CDR3 is TGTGCCAGCAGCGTGGTTAGTGGACCGGGACAGGAAGCTTTCTTT. It is translated as CASSVVSGPGQEAFF.

This chain connects TRBV7-9 to TRBJ1-2; D may be TRBD1 (6 bases). Per germline, CDR1 SEHNR and CDR2 FQNEAQ (reference sequence). The CDR3 is made up of 15 amino acids. Deletions cut 1 base from V and 1 base from J, with 10 bases between. This CDR3 reads CASSLVQGNNYGYTF. In DNA form, the CDR3 reads TGTGCCAGCAGCTTAGTACAGGGAAATAACTATGGCTACACCTTC.

This chain connects TRBV28 to TRBJ1-3, with 7 bases aligning to TRBD1. J lost 4 bases, V lost 8 bases, and 2 bases had no gene match. The CDR3 extends over 12 amino acids. Germline CDR1 MDHEN, CDR2 SYDVKM. CDR3 nucleotides: TGTGCCAGCTCACAGGGGGGAAACACCATATATTTT. This sequence encodes CASSQGGNTIYF.

The chain carries TRBV20-1 and TRBJ2-7; no clear D gene. CDR3 size: 11 residues. Germline CDR1 is DFQATT and CDR2 is SNEGSKA (reference sequence). The ends were cut back, 7 bases at V and 1 base at J, with 8 bases in the middle. The CDR3 DNA sequence: TGCAGTGTAGCCGTATCCTACGAGCAGTACTTC. Translated, it gives CSVAVSYEQYF.

The CDR3, as DNA: TGTGCCAGCAGCTCGATTTCGGGTGAGACCCAGTACTTC. It translates to CASSSISGETQYF. This chain joins TRBV7-9 and TRBJ2-5; no firm D call. Germline CDR1 reads SEHNR; CDR2 reads FQNEAQ (reference sequence). The V end lost 4 bases, the J end lost 5 bases, and 11 bases lay between the germline ends. The CDR3 totals 13 residues.

The chain recombines TRBV5-4 with TRBJ2-1; 9 nucleotides match TRBD2. The ends lost 4 bases at V and 2 bases at J; junction bases unmatched: 4. This CDR3 contains 15 residues. CDR1 and CDR2 (germline): SGHNT, YYREEE (reference sequence). CDR3 in amino acids: CASSQSSGTYNEQFF. CDR3 nucleotides: TGTGCCAGCAGCCAATCTAGCGGGACCTACAATGAGCAGTTCTTC.

The chain is built from TRBV19 and TRBJ1-1, with D tentatively TRBD1 (6 bases). With 5 bases removed from V and 1 base from J, the gap between germline ends came to 14 bases. The CDR3 spans 15 residues. The germline gives CDR1 LNHDA, CDR2 SQIVND (reference sequence). The CDR3 DNA is TGTGCCAGTAGTGCCCGGGACACTTGGAACACTGAAGCTTTCTTT. Translating gives CASSARDTWNTEAFF. Full variable domain (missing parts from reference TRBV19 and TRBJ1-1): DGGITQSPKYLFRKEGQNVTLSCEQNLNHDAMYWYRQDPGQGLRLIYYSQIVNDFQKGDIAEGYSVSREKKESFPLTVTSAQKNPTAFYLCASSARDTWNTEAFFGQGTRLTVV.

Here the CDR3 DNA reads TGTGCCAGCAGCGTAGTTGGACTACCCACAGATACGCAGTATTTT. Translation gives CASSVVGLPTDTQYF. V and J are TRBV9 and TRBJ2-3; maybe TRBD2 (6 bases). CDR3 length equals 15 residues. Germline loops: CDR1 SGDLS, CDR2 YYNGEE. V dropped 0 bases and J dropped 2 bases, with 10 bases sitting between them. Full variable domain (missing parts from reference TRBV9 and TRBJ2-3): DSGVTQTPKHLITATGQRVTLRCSPRSGDLSVYWYQQSLDQGLQFLIQYYNGEERAKGNILERFSAQQFPDLHSELNLSSLELGDSALYFCASSVVGLPTDTQYFGPGTRLTVL.

This clone was seen more than once but under ten times. V and J are TRBV19 and TRBJ1-6; possible D gene TRBD1, 5 bases. V gave up 7 bases and J gave up 7 bases, with 17 bases separating them. CDR3 length: 15 residues. Germline lookup yields CDR1 LNHDA and CDR2 SQIVND (reference sequence). CDR3 sequence: CASNRRAGQNSPLHF. The CDR3 DNA reads as TGTGCCAGTAACCGGAGGGCAGGGCAAAATTCACCCCTCCACTTT.

The chain uses TRBV27 and TRBJ2-7, with 7 bases aligning to TRBD1. V trimming: 6 bases; J trimming: 2 bases; junction bases outside the gene matches: 4. CDR1 and CDR2 (germline): MNHEY, SMNVEV (reference sequence). This CDR3 region has 13 residues. The CDR3 sequence: CASSRQGPYEQYF. The CDR3 nucleotides are TGTGCCAGCAGCAGACAGGGACCCTACGAGCAGTACTTC.

This chain connects TRBV23-1 to TRBJ2-7; tentatively, D is TRBD1 (5 bases). TRBV23-1 is noted as an ORF with a role that remains uncertain. The CDR3 is 13 residues long. V was trimmed by 3 bases and J by 3 bases, leaving 9 bases between them. CDR3 loop: CASSQGQHYEQYF. CDR3 DNA sequence: TGCGCCAGCAGTCAGGGGCAGCACTACGAGCAGTACTTC.

The J gene is TRBJ1-5, the V gene TRBV30; D is uncertain. The CDR3 loop spans 14 amino acids. With 6 bases removed from V and 7 bases from J, the gap between germline ends came to 19 bases. CDR1 is GTSNPN and CDR2 is SVGIG in the germline V gene (reference sequence). The CDR3 here is CACNEGSQAQPQHF. The CDR3 DNA sequence: TGTGCCTGCAATGAGGGATCACAAGCCCAGCCCCAGCATTTT.

J is TRBJ2-3 and V is TRBV7-2; D not resolved. Trimming took 4 bases from V and 8 from J, leaving 10 bases between them. This CDR3 contains 12 residues. Germline CDR1 reads SGHTA; CDR2 reads FQGNSA. DNA for the CDR3: TGTGCCAGCAGCTCCCGTTTGGCTACGCAGTATTTT. Translation gives CASSSRLATQYF.

V gene TRBV6-5 combines with J gene TRBJ1-1; 8 bases line up with TRBD1. V was clipped by 5 bases and J by 5 bases; unmatched bases: 4. The length of the CDR3 is 13 residues. Germline CDR1 is MNHEY and CDR2 is SVGAGI. CDR3 sequence reads: CASSQQGGTEAFF. The CDR3 nucleotides read TGTGCCAGCAGTCAACAGGGGGGAACTGAAGCTTTCTTT.